The 4 T cell receptor beta chains below all came from one sample that was sequenced in a study of cytomegalovirus exposure and HLA in healthy donors. PCR was performed using 60 Vbeta and 13 Jbeta primers. TCRdb keeps only in-frame clones here, not all; method: immunoSEQ multiplex PCR. This sample's clone table lists some 150,000 clones. Material: PBMCs. The receptor set was obtained from a woman aged 18-30 years in good health and CMV-seronegative.

The V gene is TRBV7-3, the J gene TRBJ1-1; D not certain. The V gene's germline CDR1 is SGHTA and CDR2 FQGTGA. The length of the CDR3 is 16 residues. The ends were cut back, 0 bases at V and 4 bases at J, with 15 bases in the middle. This CDR3 reads CASSLTFVGDGTEAFF. In nucleotides, the CDR3 is TGTGCCAGCAGCTTAACGTTTGTGGGAGACGGCACTGAAGCTTTCTTT.

The chain links TRBV4-3 to TRBJ2-1; maybe TRBD2 (6 bases). The CDR3 has 17 amino acids. Germline CDR1 and CDR2: LGHNA and YSLEER. The V end lost 0 bases, the J end lost 5 bases, and 17 bases lay between the germline ends. For the CDR3, the DNA is TGCGCCAGCAGCCAAGATGCCCTACTAGCACGAGACAATGAGCAGTTCTTC. It is translated as CASSQDALLARDNEQFF.

J is TRBJ2-7 and V is TRBV7-9; perhaps TRBD1 as D (5 bases). There are 14 residues in the CDR3. Germline V gene sequence: CDR1 SEHNR, CDR2 FQNEAQ (reference sequence). V lost 1 base and J 5 bases, leaving 12 bases between the germline ends. The CDR3 loop is CASSLEAGLHEQYF. In DNA form, the CDR3 reads TGTGCCAGCAGCTTAGAAGCAGGGCTCCACGAGCAGTACTTC. Drawing the rest from reference TRBV7-9 and TRBJ2-7, the complete variable domain is DTGVSQNPRHKITKRGQNVTFRCDPISEHNRLYWYRQTLGQGPEFLTYFQNEAQLEKSRLLSDRFSAERPKGSFSTLEIQRTEQGDSAMYLCASSLEAGLHEQYFGPGTRLTVT.

The genes are TRBV18 and TRBJ1-2; D is perhaps TRBD1 (6 bases). Germline CDR1 KGHSH, CDR2 LQKENI. The CDR3 has 14 residues. V shed 3 bases and J shed 8 bases, with 16 bases lying between them. The CDR3: CASSPRLGANGYTF. DNA for the CDR3: TGTGCCAGCTCACCCCGACTGGGGGCGAACGGCTACACCTTC.